The next 20 T cell receptor beta chains were all read from a single sample in a study of T cell responses to AZD1222 COVID-19 vaccine. The method was immunoSEQ multiplex PCR; TCRdb's version includes in-frame clones alone and lacks a portion of them. Among about 86,000 clones listed, more than 70% were seen once. This specimen consisted of peripheral blood, obtained on day 0 of AZD1222 vaccination. These receptors were taken from an adult in good health.

This chain connects TRBV25-1 to TRBJ1-2, with a possible D match to TRBD1 (5 bases). The CDR3 runs to 14 residues. The V end was cut by 3 bases, the J end by 2 bases, with 10 bases between. Germline-derived CDR1 and CDR2 are MGHDK and SYGVNS. CDR3 sequence: CASSERGANYGYTF. CDR3 coding DNA: TGTGCCAGCAGTGAGCGCGGGGCCAACTATGGCTACACCTTC.

J is TRBJ1-3 and V is TRBV28; 7 bases are shared with TRBD1. CDR3 length: 15 residues. After removal of 2 bases from V and 4 bases from J, the junction contained 5 bases not matched to a gene. Germline V gene data show CDR1 as MDHEN and CDR2 as SYDVKM. The CDR3 DNA reads TGTGCCAGCAGTTTAATAGGGGGCCGAGGAAACACCATATATTTT. Amino acids: CASSLIGGRGNTIYF.

This chain uses TRBV7-2 with TRBJ1-4; D gene unclear. Germline-derived CDR1 and CDR2 are SGHTA and FQGNSA. The CDR3 runs to 13 residues. V lost 1 base, J lost 3 bases, and 3 bases lay in between. CDR3 amino acids: CASSLGPNEKLFF. CDR3 sequence (DNA): TGTGCCAGCAGCTTAGGACCTAATGAAAAACTGTTTTTT.

CDR3 amino acids: CASSQGQYRNEQFF. The DNA of the CDR3 is TGTGCCAGCAGCCAGGGACAGTACAGGAATGAGCAGTTCTTC. The genes are TRBV6-5 and TRBJ2-1; 7 nucleotides line up with TRBD1. The V segment lost 6 bases and the J segment 7 bases; nucleotides outside the gene matches: 9. The CDR3 loop spans 14 amino acids. Germline-derived CDR1 and CDR2 are MNHEY and SVGAGI.

This chain connects TRBV5-1 to TRBJ1-2; TRBD1 might be the D (5 bases). Germline CDR1 and CDR2: SGHRS and YFSETQ. Trimming pared 0 bases from V and 4 bases from J, leaving 7 bases between. This CDR3 comprises 13 residues. The CDR3 DNA sequence: TGCGCCAGCAGCTTGGGGGGCAGCTATGGCTACACCTTC. This encodes CASSLGGSYGYTF. The full variable domain, its missing parts supplied by reference TRBV5-1 and TRBJ1-2, is KAGVTQTPRYLIKTRGQQVTLSCSPISGHRSVSWYQQTPGQGLQFLFEYFSETQRNKGNFPGRFSGRQFSNSRSEMNVSTLELGDSALYLCASSLGGSYGYTFGSGTRLTVV.

The CDR3 bases are TGTGCCAGCAGTTACGACAGGCCTAGCGGGACCTACGAGCAGTACTTC. It specifies CASSYDRPSGTYEQYF. The chain joins TRBV6-5 to TRBJ2-7, with TRBD2 matching 9 bases. The CDR3 length is 16 residues. Unmatched junction bases numbered 7, after V lost 2 bases and J lost 2 bases. Per germline, CDR1 MNHEY and CDR2 SVGAGI.

The CDR3 protein is CASSRRASMNTGELFF. CDR3 nucleotides: TGTGCCAGCAGTCGACGGGCCAGCATGAACACCGGGGAGCTGTTTTTT. V gene TRBV6-4 combines with J gene TRBJ2-2; D remains unclear. Germline loops: CDR1 MRHNA, CDR2 SNTAGT. The V gene lost 5 bases and the J gene lost 1 base, with 14 bases spanning the gap. This CDR3 is 16 amino acids long.

The chain is built from TRBV18 and TRBJ2-7; no clear D gene. The V gene lost 0 bases and the J gene lost 2 bases, with 11 bases spanning the gap. Germline values: CDR1 KGHSH, CDR2 LQKENI. The CDR3 covers 15 residues. CDR3 protein: CASSPPAQRTYEQYF. The DNA of the CDR3 is TGTGCCAGCTCACCACCGGCACAGAGGACCTACGAGCAGTACTTC.

The chain uses TRBV2 and TRBJ1-2; 8 bases line up with TRBD1. This CDR3 comprises 14 residues. Germline CDR1 SNHLY, CDR2 FYNNEI. V lost 6 bases and J lost 8; bases outside the gene matches: 11. The CDR3 is CASSERDRGWGYTF. The CDR3 DNA reads TGTGCCAGCAGCGAGAGAGACAGGGGCTGGGGCTACACCTTC.

CDR3 amino acids: CAISATSTSGRGNTDTQYF. DNA of the CDR3: TGTGCCATCAGTGCCACCTCGACTAGCGGGAGGGGTAACACAGATACGCAGTATTTT. The chain uses TRBV10-3 and TRBJ2-3; 14 positions match TRBD2. The CDR3 has 19 amino acids. The germline gives CDR1 ENHRY, CDR2 SYGVKD. V trimming: 4 bases; J trimming: 2 bases; junction bases outside the gene matches: 11.

The J gene is TRBJ2-7, the V gene TRBV2; D not certain. The germline V gene has CDR1 SNHLY and CDR2 FYNNEI. The CDR3 totals 13 residues. The V end was cut by 6 bases, the J end by 1 base, with 10 bases between. CDR3 in DNA: TGTGCCAGCAGCCCCTACGGGTCCTACGAGCAGTACTTC. Translation: CASSPYGSYEQYF.

The V gene is TRBV25-1, the J gene TRBJ2-4; D gene ambiguous. CDR1 is MGHDK and CDR2 is SYGVNS in the germline V gene. The V and J ends lost 3 bases and 0 bases respectively, with 9 bases between them. CDR3 size: 15 residues. This CDR3 reads CASSDPRLAKNIQYF. The CDR3 coding sequence is TGTGCCAGCAGTGACCCCAGATTAGCCAAAAACATTCAGTACTTC.

CDR3 sequence: CASSSFAGINYGYTF. Here the CDR3 DNA reads TGTGCCAGCAGCTCATTCGCAGGGATTAACTATGGCTACACCTTC. The V gene is TRBV5-6, the J gene TRBJ1-2, with D maybe TRBD1 (5 bases). The CDR3 has 15 amino acids. The V gene lost 3 bases and the J gene lost 1 base, with 13 bases spanning the gap. The germline CDR1 and CDR2 sequences are SGHDT and YYEEEE.

V is TRBV7-8 and J is TRBJ1-3; 12 bases are shared with TRBD1. CDR3 size: 17 residues. J lost 7 bases, V lost 1 base, and 8 bases had no gene match. Germline V gene sequence: CDR1 SGHVS, CDR2 FQNEAQ. The CDR3 DNA sequence: TGTGCCAGCAGCTTAGAGGGTGGGACAGGGGGCTTGAACACCATATATTTT. Its protein product is CASSLEGGTGGLNTIYF.

The CDR3 loop reads CASLDRGLAHEQYF. The CDR3 coding sequence is TGTGCCAGCCTTGATAGAGGACTAGCCCACGAGCAGTACTTC. The chain recombines TRBV6-5 with TRBJ2-7; 8 nucleotides line up with TRBD2. The CDR3 consists of 14 residues. Germline CDR1 is MNHEY and CDR2 is SVGAGI. J lost 5 bases, V lost 8 bases, and 11 bases had no gene match.

V and J are TRBV18 and TRBJ2-7, with 10 nucleotides matching TRBD1. V lost 7 bases to trimming and J lost 5 bases; unmatched junction nucleotides: 8. The CDR3 runs 14 residues. Per germline, CDR1 KGHSH and CDR2 LQKENI. The CDR3 reads CASLPGQGSDEQYF. The CDR3 DNA reads as TGTGCCAGCTTACCGGGACAGGGGAGCGACGAGCAGTACTTC.

The chain recombines TRBV2 with TRBJ2-3; no definite D call. The V end lost 5 bases, the J end lost 0 bases, and 12 bases lay between the germline ends. This CDR3 has 15 amino acids. Per the germline V gene, CDR1 is SNHLY and CDR2 is FYNNEI. CDR3 sequence (DNA): TGTGCCAGCAGTCCCTGGGCTCCCAGCACAGATACGCAGTATTTT. Amino acid sequence: CASSPWAPSTDTQYF.

The chain combines TRBV19 with TRBJ2-2; D is possibly TRBD1 (5 bases). Germline CDR1 reads LNHDA; CDR2 reads SQIVND (reference sequence). The V end was cut by 5 bases, the J end by 0 bases, with 10 bases between. This CDR3 spans 15 amino acids. In DNA, the CDR3 is TGTGCCAGTAGTGGGGCCAGCGCGAACACCGGGGAGCTGTTTTTT. Translating it yields CASSGASANTGELFF.

The chain links TRBV28 to TRBJ2-5, with 7 positions matching TRBD1. The CDR3 covers 14 residues. Germline V gene data show CDR1 as MDHEN and CDR2 as SYDVKM. After removal of 8 bases from V and 4 bases from J, the junction contained 10 bases not matched to a gene. The CDR3 DNA reads as TGTGCCAGCGGAGGTTTACAGGGGCGAGAGACCCAGTACTTC. Translation gives CASGGLQGRETQYF.

The V gene is TRBV10-2, the J gene TRBJ2-3, with 14 bases fitting TRBD2. CDR1 WSHSY and CDR2 SAAADI come from the germline V gene. With V trimmed by 6 bases and J by 5 bases, 4 bases remained unmatched. CDR3 length: 15 amino acids. This chain's CDR3 is CASRAGTSGRDTQYF. CDR3 DNA sequence: TGCGCCAGCAGGGCCGGGACTAGCGGGAGAGATACGCAGTATTTT.